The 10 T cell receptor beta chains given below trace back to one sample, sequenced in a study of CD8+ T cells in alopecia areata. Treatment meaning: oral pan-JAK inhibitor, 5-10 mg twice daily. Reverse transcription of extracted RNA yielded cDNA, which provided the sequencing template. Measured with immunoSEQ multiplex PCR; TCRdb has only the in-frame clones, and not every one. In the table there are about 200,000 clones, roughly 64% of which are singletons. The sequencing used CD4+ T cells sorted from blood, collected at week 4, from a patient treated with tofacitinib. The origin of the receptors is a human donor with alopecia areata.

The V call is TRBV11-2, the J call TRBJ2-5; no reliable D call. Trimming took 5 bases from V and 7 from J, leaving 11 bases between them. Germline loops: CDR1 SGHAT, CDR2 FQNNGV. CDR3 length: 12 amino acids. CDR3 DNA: TGTGCCAGCAGCCTAACGAAAGGGACCCAGTACTTC. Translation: CASSLTKGTQYF.

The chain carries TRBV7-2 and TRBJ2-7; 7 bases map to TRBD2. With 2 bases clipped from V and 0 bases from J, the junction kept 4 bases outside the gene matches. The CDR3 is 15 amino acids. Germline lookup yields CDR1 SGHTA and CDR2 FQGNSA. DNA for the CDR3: TGTGCCAGCAGCTTAACCGGGGGGAGCTCCTACGAGCAGTACTTC. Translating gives CASSLTGGSSYEQYF.

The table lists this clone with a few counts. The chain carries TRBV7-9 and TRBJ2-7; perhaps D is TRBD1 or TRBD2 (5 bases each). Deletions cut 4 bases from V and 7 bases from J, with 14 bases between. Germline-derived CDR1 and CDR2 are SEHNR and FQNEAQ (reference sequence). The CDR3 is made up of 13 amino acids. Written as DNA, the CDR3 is TGTGCCAGCAGCTGGCCCGGGGCGACGGAGCAGTACTTC. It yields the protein CASSWPGATEQYF. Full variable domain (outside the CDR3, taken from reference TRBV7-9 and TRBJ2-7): DTGVSQNPRHKITKRGQNVTFRCDPISEHNRLYWYRQTLGQGPEFLTYFQNEAQLEKSRLLSDRFSAERPKGSFSTLEIQRTEQGDSAMYLCASSWPGATEQYFGPGTRLTVT.

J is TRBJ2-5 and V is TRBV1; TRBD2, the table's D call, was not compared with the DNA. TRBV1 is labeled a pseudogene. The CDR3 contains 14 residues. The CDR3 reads CTSSQDKAEETQYF. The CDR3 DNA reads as TGCACCAGCAGCCAAGATAAGGCGGAAGAGACCCAGTACTTC.

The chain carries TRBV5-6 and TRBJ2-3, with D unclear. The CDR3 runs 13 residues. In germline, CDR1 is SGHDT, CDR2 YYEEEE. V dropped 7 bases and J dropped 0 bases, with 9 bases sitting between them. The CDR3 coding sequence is TGTGCCAGCCATTCTTCTAGCACAGATACGCAGTATTTT. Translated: CASHSSSTDTQYF.

The CDR3 DNA follows: TGTGCCAGCAGCTTTCTACCCATCACCGGGGAGCTGTTTTTT. The encoded protein is CASSFLPITGELFF. The rearrangement joins TRBV11-2 to TRBJ2-2; D not resolved. The CDR3 runs 14 residues. CDR1 and CDR2 from the germline V gene are SGHAT and FQNNGV. Deletions cut 3 bases from V and 4 bases from J, with 9 bases between.

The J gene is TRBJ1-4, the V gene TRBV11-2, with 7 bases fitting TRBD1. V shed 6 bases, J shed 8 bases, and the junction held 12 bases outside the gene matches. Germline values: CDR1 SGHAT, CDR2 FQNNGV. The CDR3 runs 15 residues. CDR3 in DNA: TGTGCCAGCAGTGGCCTAAGGGGGCGCCGGGAAAAACTGTTTTTT. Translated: CASSGLRGRREKLFF.

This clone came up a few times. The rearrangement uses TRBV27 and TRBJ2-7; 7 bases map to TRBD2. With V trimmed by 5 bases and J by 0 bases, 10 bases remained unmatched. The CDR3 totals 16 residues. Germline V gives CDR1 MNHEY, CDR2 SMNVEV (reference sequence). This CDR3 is CASSPFGAGISYEQYF. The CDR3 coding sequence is TGTGCCAGCAGTCCCTTCGGAGCGGGGATCTCCTACGAGCAGTACTTC.

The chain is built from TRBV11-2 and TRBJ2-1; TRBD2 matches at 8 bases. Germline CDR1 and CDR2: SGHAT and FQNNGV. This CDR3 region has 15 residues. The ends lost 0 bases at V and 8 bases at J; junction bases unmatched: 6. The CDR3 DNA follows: TGTGCCAGCAGCTTAGATGGCGGGGGGTCGTATGAGCAGTTCTTC. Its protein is CASSLDGGGSYEQFF.

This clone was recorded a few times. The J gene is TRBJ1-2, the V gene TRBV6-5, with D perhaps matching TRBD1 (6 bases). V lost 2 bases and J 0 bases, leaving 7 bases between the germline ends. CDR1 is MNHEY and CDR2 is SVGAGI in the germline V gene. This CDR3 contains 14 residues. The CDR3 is CASSYAGANYGYTF. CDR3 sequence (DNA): TGTGCCAGCAGTTACGCAGGGGCTAACTATGGCTACACCTTC.